The next 14 T cell receptor beta chains were all read from a single sample in a study of T cell clonality in common variable immunodeficiency. Some clones are missing from TCRdb's copy, which holds only in-frame ones; the method was immunoSEQ multiplex PCR. Observed in the sample are roughly 60,000 clones, none of them singletons. Source material: peripheral blood mononuclear cells. The origin of the receptors is a person aged 18 to 70 in good health.

This clone was seen ten or more times. The missing CDR3 end, 3 residues past where the read stops, is filled in from the germline J gene. This chain joins TRBV7-2 and TRBJ2-3; D uncertain. Germline loops: CDR1 SGHTA, CDR2 FQGNSA. The CDR3 runs to 14 residues. The germline V and J ends were trimmed by 4 bases and 8 bases, with 16 bases remaining between them. The CDR3 DNA, read in part, is TGTGCCAGCAGCTCCTACCGACTCGCCGGTACG. Protein: CASSSYRLAGT. The CDR3 in its entirety is CASSSYRLAGTQYF.

This clone was picked up many times. The CDR3 here is CSGGQGANTGELFF. The CDR3 DNA, read in part, is TGCAGCGGTGGACAGGGGGCCAACACCGGGGAG. The rearrangement uses TRBV29-1 and TRBJ2-2; 11 bases map to TRBD1. The read terminates 3 residues before the CDR3 end, so the remaining end is supplied by the germline J gene. Germline loops: CDR1 SQVTM, CDR2 ANQGSEA. This CDR3 is 14 amino acids long. The V segment lost 7 bases and the J segment 2 bases; nucleotides outside the gene matches: 3.

This clone was detected ten times or more. Coverage ceases 3 residues before the CDR3 finishes, and the germline J gene fills in the end. This chain connects TRBV29-1 to TRBJ2-5, with 11 bases aligning to TRBD2. The CDR3 runs 12 residues. The germline V gene encodes CDR1 SQVTM and CDR2 ANQGSEA. Partial CDR3 DNA: TGCAGCGTTGGGGGACTAGCGGCCACC. Its translation: CSVGGLAAT. The whole CDR3 protein reads CSVGGLAATQYF.

This clone was observed many times. From the germline J gene comes the end of the CDR3, since the read stops 3 residues before it. The V gene is TRBV7-2, the J gene TRBJ2-3; 8 positions agree with TRBD1. CDR3 length: 15 residues. V lost 6 bases to trimming and J lost 0 bases; unmatched junction nucleotides: 5. Germline assignment: CDR1 SGHTA and CDR2 FQGNSA. The part of the CDR3 DNA that was read is TGTGCCAGCAGGACCAACAGGGGGAGCACAGATACG. This translates into CASRTNRGSTDT. The full-length CDR3 reads as CASRTNRGSTDTQYF.

To note about this clone: With the read ending 3 residues before the CDR3 end, the germline J gene is used to fill in that end. The chain is built from TRBV2 and TRBJ2-7; 9 bases line up with TRBD2. The CDR3 is 18 amino acids. After removal of 6 bases from V and 2 bases from J, the junction contained 17 bases not matched to a gene. CDR1 is SNHLY and CDR2 is FYNNEI in the germline V gene. The DNA read from the CDR3 is TGTGCCAGCAGGGACCAACACCCGAGGGCTAGCGGGGCCTACGAG. As protein: CASRDQHPRASGAYE. The full CDR3 protein is CASRDQHPRASGAYEQYF.

This clone was seen repeatedly, ten times or more. Sequencing ends 3 residues short of the CDR3 end; the germline J gene provides the rest. The chain couples TRBV5-1 to TRBJ2-6; 12 bases align to TRBD1. The J segment lost 4 bases and the V segment lost 4 bases, leaving 12 bases of the junction unmatched. This CDR3 has 19 amino acids. The germline V gene encodes CDR1 SGHRS and CDR2 YFSETQ. Here the CDR3 reads CASSQLPGQGALGANVLTF. The sequenced CDR3 bases are TGCGCCAGCAGCCAACTTCCGGGACAGGGGGCGCTCGGGGCCAACGTC.

The sample holds many counts of this clone. The CDR3 end is not reached by the read, which stops 3 residues before it; the germline J gene fills it in. This chain uses TRBV5-1 with TRBJ1-1; the D gene is possibly TRBD1 (5 bases). This CDR3 spans 15 amino acids. Germline V gives CDR1 SGHRS, CDR2 YFSETQ. V lost 0 bases and J lost 5, with 14 bases in between. The CDR3 here is CASSLGVGGKTEAFF. The covered CDR3 bases are TGCGCCAGCAGCTTGGGGGTGGGGGGGAAAACTGAA.

This clone has a count of ten or more. Coverage ceases 3 residues before the CDR3 finishes, and the germline J gene fills in the end. V and J are TRBV30 and TRBJ2-3; tentatively, D is TRBD1 (5 bases). CDR1 and CDR2 (germline): GTSNPN, SVGIG (reference sequence). This CDR3 is built from 15 residues. V was pared by 7 bases and J by 6 bases, with 23 bases between. The CDR3 protein is CASPGPKGHTDTQYF. The sequenced CDR3 bases are TGTGCCTCGCCGGGCCCCAAGGGGCACACGGATACG.

This clone was observed many times. Coverage ceases 3 residues before the CDR3 finishes, and the germline J gene fills in the end. The chain has TRBV20-1 and TRBJ1-6; tentatively, D is TRBD1 (5 bases). V lost 1 base, J lost 0 bases, and 13 bases lay in between. CDR1 and CDR2 (germline): DFQATT, SNEGSKA (reference sequence). The CDR3 loop spans 17 amino acids. The CDR3 DNA, read in part, is TGCAGTGCTAGAGGTTTACAGGAAAACTCCTATAATTCACCC. It is translated as CSARGLQENSYNSP. The full CDR3 protein reads CSARGLQENSYNSPLHF.

This clone was counted at least ten times. Read data end 3 residues before the CDR3 end; the end is taken from the germline J gene. The genes are TRBV5-1 and TRBJ2-1; 10 bases fit TRBD2. Germline V gives CDR1 SGHRS, CDR2 YFSETQ. The CDR3 contains 15 residues. V dropped 1 base and J dropped 3; count of bases not matched to a gene: 1. CDR3 protein: CASSLTSGIYNEQFF. The CDR3 bases that were read are TGCGCCAGCAGCTTGACTAGCGGGATCTACAATGAG.

For this clone: The CDR3 end lies 3 residues beyond the end of the read and is filled in from the germline J gene. The chain recombines TRBV18 with TRBJ2-4; 8 bases are a match to TRBD1. Germline V gives CDR1 KGHSH, CDR2 LQKENI. This CDR3 has 14 residues. Incomplete CDR3 DNA: TGTGCCAGCTCGGCCGACAGGGGCGACTATGGT. Its translation: CASSADRGDYG. The whole CDR3 sequence is CASSADRGDYGQYF.

There are many counts of this clone. The read stops 3 residues short of the end of the CDR3; the missing end is completed from the germline J gene. The V gene is TRBV5-1, the J gene TRBJ2-7; 14 positions match TRBD2. The CDR3 has 18 residues. CDR1 is SGHRS, CDR2 YFSETQ, per germline. With V trimmed by 0 bases and J by 5 bases, 10 bases remained unmatched. CDR3 DNA, as far as it was read: TGCGCCAGCAGCTTGGTGTCGTGGACTAGCGGGAGGTTTCACGAG. It translates to CASSLVSWTSGRFHE. The whole CDR3 sequence reads CASSLVSWTSGRFHEQYF.

This clone showed up many times. The CDR3 end is not reached by the read, which stops 3 residues before it; the germline J gene fills it in. This rearrangement joins TRBV6-1 to TRBJ2-3; TRBD2 matches 9 bases. The germline gives CDR1 MNHNS, CDR2 SASEGT. V lost 2 bases to trimming and J lost 0 bases; unmatched junction nucleotides: 9. The CDR3 covers 18 residues. CDR3 DNA, as far as it was read: TGTGCCAGCAGTGAAATGATAGCGGGAGTGTTCAGCACAGATACG. Translation: CASSEMIAGVFSTDT. The entire CDR3 sequence reads CASSEMIAGVFSTDTQYF.

This clone was detected many times. Read data end 3 residues before the CDR3 end; the end is taken from the germline J gene. The genes are TRBV7-3 and TRBJ2-3; 8 positions match TRBD1. The CDR3 runs 15 residues. From germline, CDR1 is SGHTA and CDR2 FQGTGA. J gave up 1 base and V 4 bases, and 4 bases lay outside the gene matches. Incomplete CDR3 DNA: TGTGCCAGCAGCTCGGGACAGGCCGGCACAGATACG. Protein sequence: CASSSGQAGTDT. The CDR3 in its entirety is CASSSGQAGTDTQYF.